A selection of T cell receptor beta chains follows, all from one sample in a study of T-cell reconstitution after alpha-beta-depleted transplantation in children. TCRdb fed the PCR reads into MiXCR, producing one record per CDR3 protein. The table includes some 500,000 distinct CDR3 sequences, around a third detected once. The starting material was PBMCs from the stem cell graft donor, obtained from the stem cell graft. These receptors were collected from a human donor who donated a stem cell graft to a child with aplastic anemia. CDR3s include the opening cysteine and the closing phenylalanine or tryptophan. The order of the fields is V gene, J gene, D gene, clone size, CDR3 DNA, CDR3 protein. D genes are given only for firm matches. Size values are once, few and many counts, or a class for expanded clones, and some rows have none.

v_call: TRBV27
j_call: TRBJ2-1
d_call: TRBD2
clone_size: NA
cdr3_nt: TGTGCCAGCAGAGCTAGCGGGGTACATAACAATGAGCAGTTCTTC
cdr3_aa: CASRASGVHNNEQFF

v_call: TRBV12-3/TRBV12-4
j_call: TRBJ2-4
d_call: TRBD2
clone_size: few
cdr3_nt: TGTGCCAGCAGCCCTAGCGGGGCCTTTCCAAACATTCAGTACTTC
cdr3_aa: CASSPSGAFPNIQYF

v_call: TRBV4-3
j_call: TRBJ2-1
d_call: TRBD2
clone_size: NA
cdr3_nt: TGCGCCAGCAGCCATGATGGACTAGCGGGAATGCATGAGCAGTTCTTC
cdr3_aa: CASSHDGLAGMHEQFF

v_call: TRBV7-9
j_call: TRBJ2-3
d_call: NA
clone_size: NA
cdr3_nt: TGTGCCAGCAGCCTAGGGACTTTTGAAGATACGCAGTATTTT
cdr3_aa: CASSLGTFEDTQYF

v_call: TRBV5-8
j_call: TRBJ2-1
d_call: NA
clone_size: few
cdr3_nt: TGTGCCAGCAGCCCATTTAATGTGAGGGAGTTCTTC
cdr3_aa: CASSPFNVREFF

v_call: TRBV7-2
j_call: TRBJ2-7
d_call: NA
clone_size: NA
cdr3_nt: TGTGCCAGCAGCTTAGTTTTCTTTTGGGGCAGGGGTTACGAGCAGTACTTC
cdr3_aa: CASSLVFFWGRGYEQYF

v_call: TRBV12-3/TRBV12-4
j_call: TRBJ1-6
d_call: TRBD1
clone_size: few
cdr3_nt: TGTGCCAGCAGAAGGACAGGGGATTCACCCCTCCACTTT
cdr3_aa: CASRRTGDSPLHF

v_call: TRBV20-1
j_call: TRBJ1-2
d_call: TRBD1
clone_size: NA
cdr3_nt: TGCAGTGCTAGAGTCCCTGCCGGGACAGGGTTCACCTTC
cdr3_aa: CSARVPAGTGFTF

v_call: TRBV19
j_call: TRBJ2-1
d_call: NA
clone_size: NA
cdr3_nt: TGTGCCAGTAGTATAGCCCCAGGGGACGAGCAGTTCTTC
cdr3_aa: CASSIAPGDEQFF

v_call: TRBV2
j_call: TRBJ1-6
d_call: TRBD1
clone_size: NA
cdr3_nt: TGTGCCATAATCCGGGACAGGAATTCACCCCTCCACTTT
cdr3_aa: CAIIRDRNSPLHF

v_call: TRBV27
j_call: TRBJ2-7
d_call: TRBD2
clone_size: NA
cdr3_nt: TGTGCCAGCGGGAAGGAAAAGTCCGGGACTAGCGGGAACTCCTACGAGCAGTACTTC
cdr3_aa: CASGKEKSGTSGNSYEQYF

v_call: TRBV4-1
j_call: TRBJ2-5
d_call: TRBD1
clone_size: NA
cdr3_nt: TGCGCCAGCAGTCCCGGGACAGCCTTAATCCGAGAGACCCAGTACTTC
cdr3_aa: CASSPGTALIRETQYF

v_call: TRBV6-1
j_call: TRBJ1-2
d_call: NA
clone_size: NA
cdr3_nt: TGTGCCAGCACCCTAGGCGATACGCGCCTCTATGGCTACACCTTC
cdr3_aa: CASTLGDTRLYGYTF

v_call: TRBV5-6
j_call: TRBJ1-5
d_call: NA
clone_size: NA
cdr3_nt: TGTGCCAGCAGCTTCAGGGATGGGTACAATCAGCCCCAGCATTTT
cdr3_aa: CASSFRDGYNQPQHF

v_call: TRBV7-6
j_call: TRBJ2-7
d_call: TRBD2
clone_size: NA
cdr3_nt: TGTGCCAGCAGCCCCTCTAGCGGGTCTACGGAGCAGTACTTC
cdr3_aa: CASSPSSGSTEQYF

v_call: TRBV25-1
j_call: TRBJ2-2
d_call: TRBD1
clone_size: many
cdr3_nt: TGTGCCAGCAGTGGGACAGGGGGCGACACCGGGGAGCTGTTTTTT
cdr3_aa: CASSGTGGDTGELFF

v_call: TRBV7-2
j_call: TRBJ1-3
d_call: NA
clone_size: NA
cdr3_nt: TGTGCCAGCAGCCCATATGACATTTCTGGAAACACCATATATTTT
cdr3_aa: CASSPYDISGNTIYF

v_call: TRBV5-1
j_call: TRBJ2-3
d_call: NA
clone_size: once
cdr3_nt: TGCGCCAGCAGCCCCGGGATATTTGCACAAGATACGCAGTATTTT
cdr3_aa: CASSPGIFAQDTQYF

v_call: TRBV12-3/TRBV12-4
j_call: TRBJ1-6
d_call: NA
clone_size: NA
cdr3_nt: TGTGCCAGCGGGAGGTCCTATAATTCACCCCTCCACTTT
cdr3_aa: CASGRSYNSPLHF

v_call: TRBV3-1
j_call: TRBJ1-1
d_call: TRBD1
clone_size: few
cdr3_nt: TGTGCCAGCAGCCAAGCCCTCCTGACAGGGCGACGGGGGACTGAAGCTTTCTTT
cdr3_aa: CASSQALLTGRRGTEAFF

v_call: TRBV20-1
j_call: TRBJ1-1
d_call: NA
clone_size: few
cdr3_nt: TGCAGTGCTTCCCAAGGGACATCGATGAACACTGAAGCTTTCTTT
cdr3_aa: CSASQGTSMNTEAFF

v_call: TRBV19
j_call: TRBJ2-2
d_call: TRBD1
clone_size: NA
cdr3_nt: TGTGCCAGTAATAACAGGGGTAACACCGGGGAGCTGTTTTTT
cdr3_aa: CASNNRGNTGELFF

v_call: TRBV11-2
j_call: TRBJ2-1
d_call: NA
clone_size: NA
cdr3_nt: TGTGCCAGCAGTTCGAAGGACCCGGGGAAGGTCAACAATGAGCAGTTCTTC
cdr3_aa: CASSSKDPGKVNNEQFF